The 2 T cell receptor beta chains below come from one sample, sequenced in a study of blood T cell repertoires in COVID-19 (dated by TCRdb to the early 2020s). Library preparation employed the immunoSEQ multiplex PCR assay. In its TCRdb copy, this immuneACCESS table keeps in-frame sequences only and misses some clones. Where compared with another copy, unresolved V genes explain less than half of these, and the others have no known cause. Within this sample are 68,000 or so clones, with over 75% of them counted one time only. 2.7% of the sample goes to the ten largest clones. Sequencing input: peripheral blood. Receptors were obtained from a man aged 45-60 years with acute or convalescent COVID-19.

V is TRBV11-2 and J is TRBJ1-1; D remains ambiguous. The germline gives CDR1 SGHAT, CDR2 FQNNGV. V shed 1 base and J shed 4 bases, with 19 bases lying between them. The CDR3 is made up of 17 amino acids. The CDR3 DNA sequence: TGTGCCAGCAGCTTAGCGCGGTCAAGTTATATTGGCACTGAAGCTTTCTTT. It yields the protein CASSLARSSYIGTEAFF. Full variable domain (outside the CDR3, taken from reference TRBV11-2 and TRBJ1-1): EAGVAQSPRYKIIEKRQSVAFWCNPISGHATLYWYQQILGQGPKLLIQFQNNGVVDDSQLPKDRFSAERLKGVDSTLKIQPAKLEDSAVYLCASSLARSSYIGTEAFFGQGTRLTVV.

This chain uses TRBV5-5 with TRBJ1-2; 10 nucleotides agree with TRBD1. The J segment lost 7 bases and the V segment lost 4 bases, leaving 13 bases of the junction unmatched. CDR1 and CDR2 (germline): SGHKS, YYEKEE (reference sequence). The CDR3 runs 16 residues. CDR3 region: CASSPSPGTGERGYTF. The CDR3 DNA follows: TGTGCCAGCAGCCCCTCCCCCGGGACAGGGGAACGTGGCTACACCTTC.